These 10 T cell receptor beta chains were all obtained from the same sample, sequenced in a study of cytomegalovirus exposure and HLA in healthy donors. PCR employed 60 Vbeta and 13 Jbeta primers. Generated by immunoSEQ multiplex PCR, the TCRdb table keeps only in-frame clones and is missing some. The sample yields some 150,000 clones, approximately 80% seen once. The sequenced sample consisted of PBMCs. The receptors here all came from a man between 25 and 39 years old in good health and CMV-seropositive.

J is TRBJ2-1 and V is TRBV6-4; a possible D gene is TRBD2 (6 bases). Germline-derived CDR1 and CDR2 are MRHNA and SNTAGT. There are 13 residues in the CDR3. V dropped 4 bases and J dropped 4 bases, with 8 bases sitting between them. The CDR3 nucleotides are TGTGCCAGCAGTGGGACTATTTACAATGAGCAGTTCTTC. This gives the protein CASSGTIYNEQFF.

This clone has just one count. V gene TRBV19 combines with J gene TRBJ2-7; TRBD2 is a possible D gene (6 bases). The CDR3 has 17 amino acids. Trimming removed 3 bases at V and 4 bases at J, with 22 bases between. CDR1 and CDR2 (germline): LNHDA, SQIVND (reference sequence). CDR3 sequence: CASSMDGSDGGGYEQYF. For the CDR3, the DNA is TGTGCCAGTAGTATGGACGGGAGCGACGGGGGAGGATACGAGCAGTACTTC. Full variable domain (remainder filled in from reference TRBV19 and TRBJ2-7): DGGITQSPKYLFRKEGQNVTLSCEQNLNHDAMYWYRQDPGQGLRLIYYSQIVNDFQKGDIAEGYSVSREKKESFPLTVTSAQKNPTAFYLCASSMDGSDGGGYEQYFGPGTRLTVT.

This chain connects TRBV4-2 to TRBJ2-7, with D possibly being TRBD2 (5 bases). There are 14 residues in the CDR3. Per germline, CDR1 LGHNA and CDR2 YNFKEQ. Trimming left V 4 bases short and J 2 bases short, with 12 bases between. The CDR3 region has the DNA TGTGCCAGCAGCCGCGGACGGGAAACCTACGAGCAGTACTTC. Translated, it gives CASSRGRETYEQYF.

The rearrangement joins TRBV5-6 to TRBJ1-2; 8 bases match TRBD1. Germline CDR1 reads SGHDT; CDR2 reads YYEEEE. J was trimmed by 8 bases and V by 3 bases; bases with no gene match: 6. This CDR3 has 13 residues. For the CDR3, the DNA is TGTGCCAGCAGCTGGACAGGGACGAACGGCTACACCTTC. Its translation: CASSWTGTNGYTF. Using reference TRBV5-6 and TRBJ1-2 for the parts outside the CDR3, the full variable domain is DAGVTQSPTHLIKTRGQQVTLRCSPKSGHDTVSWYQQALGQGPQFIFQYYEEEERQRGNFPDRFSGHQFPNYSSELNVNALLLGDSALYLCASSWTGTNGYTFGSGTRLTVV.

The chain uses TRBV7-9 and TRBJ2-3; D ambiguous. With 4 bases removed from V and 9 bases from J, the gap between germline ends came to 8 bases. From germline, CDR1 is SEHNR and CDR2 FQNEAQ (reference sequence). This CDR3 is built from 11 residues. This CDR3 is CASSSRVTQYF. In nucleotides, the CDR3 is TGTGCCAGCAGCTCTAGAGTAACGCAGTATTTT.

The chain carries TRBV30 and TRBJ1-5, with D perhaps TRBD1 (5 bases). CDR3 length: 15 residues. The germline gives CDR1 GTSNPN, CDR2 SVGIG (reference sequence). Between the trimmed V and J ends, which lost 0 bases and 0 bases, there was a span of 9 bases. The CDR3 bases are TGTGCCTGGAGTGTTTTCAGGGCTAGCAATCAGCCCCAGCATTTT. The encoded protein is CAWSVFRASNQPQHF.

This clone was seen only a few times. The chain employs TRBV19 and TRBJ1-4; 7 bases are a match to TRBD1. The CDR3 totals 15 residues. Trimming at V came to 5 bases and at J to 5 bases, leaving 8 bases not matched to a gene. Germline V lookup: CDR1 LNHDA, CDR2 SQIVND (reference sequence). This CDR3 reads CASSFLTGNNEKLFF. The CDR3 region has the DNA TGTGCCAGTAGTTTCCTGACAGGGAACAATGAAAAACTGTTTTTT. The full variable domain, its missing parts supplied by reference TRBV19 and TRBJ1-4, is DGGITQSPKYLFRKEGQNVTLSCEQNLNHDAMYWYRQDPGQGLRLIYYSQIVNDFQKGDIAEGYSVSREKKESFPLTVTSAQKNPTAFYLCASSFLTGNNEKLFFGSGTQLSVL.

V gene TRBV13 combines with J gene TRBJ2-7; TRBD1 aligns across 8 bases. The germline V gene encodes CDR1 PRHDT and CDR2 FYEKMQ (reference sequence). CDR3 length: 13 residues. Trimming removed 5 bases from V and 6 bases from J; junction bases left unmatched: 6. CDR3 nucleotide sequence: TGTGCCAGCAGCGGCAGGGGGCAGGGCGAGCAGTACTTC. Translating gives CASSGRGQGEQYF.

This chain uses TRBV6-5 with TRBJ1-2; D ambiguous. In germline, CDR1 is MNHEY, CDR2 SVGAGI. Trimming removed 0 bases at V and 4 bases at J, with 12 bases between. There are 15 residues in the CDR3. CDR3 sequence: CASSYSIVRGYGYTF. CDR3 coding DNA: TGTGCCAGCAGTTACTCGATCGTGCGGGGCTATGGCTACACCTTC.

This sequence joins TRBV11-2 and TRBJ2-2, with 7 bases that match TRBD1. This CDR3 has 16 amino acids. The trim removed 4 bases at V and 1 base at J, leaving 6 bases unmatched. The V gene's germline CDR1 is SGHAT and CDR2 FQNNGV. CDR3 protein: CASSSNRGGNTGELFF. In DNA, the CDR3 is TGTGCCAGCAGCTCCAACAGGGGCGGGAACACCGGGGAGCTGTTTTTT. The full variable domain, with the rest looked up from reference TRBV11-2 and TRBJ2-2, is EAGVAQSPRYKIIEKRQSVAFWCNPISGHATLYWYQQILGQGPKLLIQFQNNGVVDDSQLPKDRFSAERLKGVDSTLKIQPAKLEDSAVYLCASSSNRGGNTGELFFGEGSRLTVL.